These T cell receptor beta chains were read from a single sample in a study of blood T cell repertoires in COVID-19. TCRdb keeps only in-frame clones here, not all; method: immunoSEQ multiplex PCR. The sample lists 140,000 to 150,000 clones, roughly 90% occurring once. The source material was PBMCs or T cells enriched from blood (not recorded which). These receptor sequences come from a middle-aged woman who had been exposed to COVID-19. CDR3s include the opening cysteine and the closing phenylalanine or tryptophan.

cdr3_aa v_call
CASSIPGDYGYTF TRBV19
CASNRGPYQPQHF TRBV19
CASGENRGGNTIYF TRBV12-5
CASSLELAGGQGTQYF TRBV11-2
CASSGLAGGPGSYNEQFF TRBV7-8
CASSSQTGPGTEAFF TRBV5-1
CASSLGSSGSSYNEQFF TRBV7-2
CASSESGAWERGNTEAFF TRBV10-1
CASSQESGGANEQFF TRBV4-2
CASSIGGGRALAGELFF TRBV19
CASGDSGGMNTEAFF TRBV6-5
CASSPVIGGTEAFF TRBV9
CASSIGGANTEAFF TRBV19
CASSPRTGKRGDEQFF TRBV19
CASRDSLTSYEQYF TRBV19
CASSDQGLGRGEQFF TRBV10-1
CASSLLAGEFTDTQYF TRBV27
CASSDTGSANYGYTF TRBV6-1
CASNAYVGQGEKLFF TRBV19
CASTPLAGQPQHF TRBV6-5
CSALGSLITYEQYF TRBV29-1
CASSWRAERQPQHF TRBV5-6
CASSQDGGVSGNTIYF TRBV3-1/TRBV3-2
CASSNRGKDNEQFF TRBV19
CASNTRGAGQETQYF TRBV19
CASSLDRGAYEQYF TRBV19
CASSPRASVNYGYTF TRBV9
CASSHSGTGDHGYTF TRBV14
CSVRDRGLKRDYGYTF TRBV29-1
CASSLRTGRDTEAFF TRBV11-2
CASSVEGHQGETQYF TRBV9
CASSRKGFGELFF TRBV19
CASSISSNQPQHF TRBV19
CSVASRDYGYTF TRBV29-1
CASSPAWGTGGTGELFF TRBV3-1/TRBV3-2
CASSQDQANNSPLHF TRBV4-3
CASSPHSNRGQPQHF TRBV7-2
CASRGTGNTGELFF TRBV28
CATSDFNSNQPQHF TRBV24-1
CASSQQEGGGYTF TRBV4-2
CASSFRGLNGYTF TRBV12-3/TRBV12-4
CASRPEEVYGYTF TRBV5-4
CASSIQGQLSGNTIYF TRBV19
CASSQDRMQGNTEAFF TRBV3-1/TRBV3-2
CATPRTGSINEQYF TRBV24-1
CASSLGQGARAFF TRBV5-1
CASSLDRPQNEQYF TRBV28
CASSQDGARNQPQHF TRBV4-3